This TCR beta chain was recorded in a study of T-cell memory formation after mild COVID-19. Study outcomes and limitations: Clones which contracted sat mainly in CM and EM if CD4+, and in EMRA if CD8+.

CDR1 SGHRS and CDR2 YFSETQ come from the germline V gene. The CDR3 contains 13 residues. V dropped 4 bases and J dropped 7 bases, with 11 bases sitting between them. Worth noting for this clonotype: Its antigen is unidentified.

TCRdb reprocessed the 5' RACE reads with MiXCR, giving one entry per CDR3 protein. The sample carries just under 150,000 distinct CDR3 sequences, less than 20% recorded once. The TCR was taken from an adult woman who had mild COVID-19 (a few samples of this study predate the infection). Cell type and time point are not known. Sequenced material: PBMCs or a T cell subset sorted from them (not recorded which). The chain has TRBV5-1 and TRBJ1-4; possibly TRBD1 for D (6 bases). This chain's CDR3 is CASSQEGGEKLFF. Here the CDR3 DNA reads TGCGCCAGCAGCCAAGAAGGGGGTGAAAAACTGTTTTTT.